Below are 6 T cell receptor beta chains sequenced from a single sample in a study of alternative splicing in chronic myeloid leukemia remission. Overall study context: Trial remission samples were taken at major or complete molecular response, at 12 or 24 months.

Each library started from around 1 ug total RNA with poly-A enrichment. TCRdb re-called the bulk RNA-seq reads; every CDR3 protein appears as one record, without DNA. The data contain 200 to 250 distinct CDR3 sequences, approximately 93% of them singletons. The source was PBMCs or total blood leukocytes (not recorded which), collected during remission. These receptor sequences come from an adult with chronic myeloid leukemia.

The rearrangement links TRBV10-2 to TRBJ1-2; TCRdb names TRBD1, which stays unverified in the absence of DNA. CDR3 length: 15 residues. Germline V gene lookup returns CDR1 WSHSY and CDR2 SAAADI. The CDR3 sequence: CASSAMTGTNYGYTF.

This rearrangement joins TRBV14 to TRBJ2-3. The CDR3 loop spans 13 amino acids. Germline CDR1 reads SGHDN; CDR2 reads FVKESK. CDR3: CASSQDPADTQYF.

In its sample, this clonotype was seen once. The chain uses TRBV20-1 and TRBJ2-3; TCRdb lists TRBD2, though no DNA is available to test this call. CDR3 length equals 14 residues. The germline CDR1 and CDR2 sequences are DFQATT and SNEGSKA (reference sequence). The CDR3 loop reads CSAGDRGGTDTQYF.

J is TRBJ2-1 and V is TRBV19; TCRdb names TRBD2, which stays unverified in the absence of DNA. CDR1 is LNHDA and CDR2 is SQIVND in the germline V gene (reference sequence). The CDR3 is made up of 14 amino acids. This chain's CDR3 is CASGGASSYNEQFF.

The chain is built from TRBV5-4 and TRBJ2-1; absent DNA, TCRdb's TRBD1 call cannot be checked. The CDR3 runs 16 residues. Germline V lookup: CDR1 SGHNT, CDR2 YYREEE (reference sequence). CDR3 in amino acids: CASSLGGQGAYNEQFF.

J is TRBJ1-1 and V is TRBV5-1; TCRdb outputs TRBD1, but without DNA this stays unchecked. Per the germline V gene, CDR1 is SGHRS and CDR2 is YFSETQ. The CDR3 covers 14 residues. The CDR3 loop is CASSLATGTLEAFF.